This T cell receptor beta chain was recorded in a study of CD8+ T cells in alopecia areata. Study-wide context: It was oral tofacitinib, at 5 to 10 mg twice daily, that treated patients received. Severity scoring for treated patients was based on the percentage of affected scalp area.

Points from the study as a whole: The study found that many expanded lesional clones persisted in scalp and blood during tofacitinib. Tissue-resident alphabeta T cells belonging to normal skin likewise get sequenced within scalp specimens.

Sample treatment: oral pan-JAK inhibitor, 5-10 mg twice daily. The CDR3 is 16 residues long. The ends lost 0 bases at V and 6 bases at J; junction bases unmatched: 6. The germline V gene has CDR1 SNHLY and CDR2 FYNNEI. This clone was detected only a few times. Its antigen is undetermined. Following RNA extraction, reverse transcription yielded cDNA that acted as the sequencing template. The protocol was immunoSEQ multiplex PCR, while the TCRdb copy is restricted to in-frame clones and leaves out a portion. The sample carries over 85,000 clones, 60% to 65% recorded once. The V call is TRBV2, the J call TRBJ2-2, with 8 bases identical to TRBD2. Here the sequenced sample was CD8+ T cells sorted from blood, taken at week 4, from a patient treated with tofacitinib. The source is a human donor with alopecia areata. The CDR3 DNA reads TGTGCCAGCAGTGAAGCGAAAGTAGCGGGACCCGGGGAGCTGTTTTTT. It translates to CASSEAKVAGPGELFF.